A single sample is the source of the 5 T cell receptor beta chains below, sequenced in a study of shared clonotypes between healthy human individuals. Sequenced by immunoSEQ multiplex PCR; TCRdb stores in-frame clones only, minus some. Of some 680,000 clones detected, around 73% appear once; the ten largest clones hold more than 1.5%. The sample comprised memory CD4+ T cells sorted from blood. The subset was: CD45RA-negative fraction. Receptors originate from a woman in her 30s in good health.

This clone appeared a single time. The chain carries TRBV28 and TRBJ1-3; D might be TRBD1 (5 bases). There are 13 residues in the CDR3. Germline V CDR1 and CDR2: MDHEN, SYDVKM. V lost 8 bases to trimming and J lost 2 bases, with 10 bases between them. The CDR3 region has the DNA TGTGCCAGCCTGACAGCTACTGGAAACACCATATATTTT. Its translation: CASLTATGNTIYF.

This sequence joins TRBV15 and TRBJ1-5; D call uncertain. Germline-derived CDR1 and CDR2 are LNHNV and YYDKDF (reference sequence). Between the trimmed V and J ends, which lost 0 bases and 3 bases, there was a span of 9 bases. CDR3 length: 15 amino acids. As DNA, the CDR3 is TGTGCCACCAGCAGAGACAACAGCCACAATCAGCCCCAGCATTTT. This sequence encodes CATSRDNSHNQPQHF.

Regarding this clone: Other nucleotide sequences in the sample specify the same CDR3. The rearrangement uses TRBV7-8 and TRBJ2-3; D unresolved. CDR3 size: 14 residues. Germline V gene data show CDR1 as SGHVS and CDR2 as FQNEAQ. Trimming removed 0 bases from V and 0 bases from J, with 4 bases in between. The CDR3 sequence: CASSLAPSTDTQYF. DNA for the CDR3: TGTGCCAGCAGCTTAGCCCCCAGCACAGATACGCAGTATTTT.

The gene calls are TRBV4-1 and TRBJ1-4, with 7 bases fitting TRBD1. The V segment lost 1 base and the J segment 7 bases; nucleotides outside the gene matches: 9. CDR1 and CDR2 from the germline V gene are MGHRA and YSYEKL. The CDR3 runs 16 residues. Here the CDR3 DNA reads TGCGCCAGCAGCCAAGCCGGGACAGCTTTCCGTGAAAAACTGTTTTTT. Amino acids: CASSQAGTAFREKLFF.

CDR3 nucleotide sequence: TGTGCCAGCAGTGGCAGGCGCGGGGGGGCCAACGTCCTGACTTTC. It translates to CASSGRRGGANVLTF. The chain joins TRBV27 to TRBJ2-6; D is possibly TRBD2 (5 bases). Trimming took 5 bases from V and 4 from J, leaving 12 bases between them. The germline V gene has CDR1 MNHEY and CDR2 SMNVEV (reference sequence). This CDR3 comprises 15 residues. The complete variable domain, with remaining parts taken from reference TRBV27 and TRBJ2-6, reads EAQVTQNPRYLITVTGKKLTVTCSQNMNHEYMSWYRQDPGLGLRQIYYSMNVEVTDKGDVPEGYKVSRKEKRNFPLILESPSPNQTSLYFCASSGRRGGANVLTFGAGSRLTVL.